A selection of T cell receptor beta chains follows, all from one sample in a study of shared T cell receptors in the human thymus. TCRdb's table, derived via immunoSEQ multiplex PCR, lists solely in-frame clones and lacks some. Seen here are some 660,000 clones, about 87% observed once, and the top ten hold 0.0094%. Another study also made use of these data, one on human thymus T cells.

Material: thymocytes. These receptors were taken from a boy under two years old with a congenital heart defect. CDR3s include the opening cysteine and the closing phenylalanine or tryptophan. Fields, in order: V gene, J gene, CDR3 length, D gene, clone size, CDR3 DNA, CDR3 protein. A D gene is named only where the DNA matches it firmly. Clone size, where shown, is once, few, many, or a class for clones that have expanded.

v_call: TRBV19; j_call: TRBJ1-5; cdr3_length: 20; d_call: TRBD1; clone_size: .; cdr3_nt: TGTGCCAGTAGTATTAGGGGCAAAGCGGCAGGGGGAATAGGCAATCAGCCCCAGCATTTT; cdr3_aa: CASSIRGKAAGGIGNQPQHF
v_call: TRBV18; j_call: TRBJ2-4; cdr3_length: 18; d_call: TRBD2; clone_size: .; cdr3_nt: TGTGCCAGCTCACCGAGAACGGGACTAGCACCAGCCAAAAACATTCAGTACTTC; cdr3_aa: CASSPRTGLAPAKNIQYF
v_call: TRBV7-9; j_call: TRBJ2-4; cdr3_length: 16; d_call: .; clone_size: .; cdr3_nt: TGTGCCAGCAGTCCCATCCGGGAACTAGCCAAAAACATTCAGTACTTC; cdr3_aa: CASSPIRELAKNIQYF
v_call: TRBV6-4; j_call: TRBJ1-2; cdr3_length: 14; d_call: .; clone_size: once; cdr3_nt: TGTGCCAGCAGTGACCCACAGGGAATCAAGGGCTACACCTTC; cdr3_aa: CASSDPQGIKGYTF
v_call: TRBV7-6; j_call: TRBJ2-1; cdr3_length: 15; d_call: .; clone_size: .; cdr3_nt: TGTGCCAGCAGCCCCTACGGGGGACTCCTAAATGAGCAGTTCTTC; cdr3_aa: CASSPYGGLLNEQFF
v_call: TRBV5-1; j_call: TRBJ1-1; cdr3_length: 14; d_call: TRBD1; clone_size: .; cdr3_nt: TGCGCCAGCAGCCTACGACAGGGGCCGACTGAAGCTTTCTTT; cdr3_aa: CASSLRQGPTEAFF
v_call: TRBV28; j_call: TRBJ1-5; cdr3_length: 16; d_call: .; clone_size: .; cdr3_nt: TGTGCCAGCAGTTTAGCTTACAACCCGAGCAATCAGCCCCAGCATTTT; cdr3_aa: CASSLAYNPSNQPQHF
v_call: TRBV9; j_call: TRBJ2-1; cdr3_length: 14; d_call: .; clone_size: .; cdr3_nt: TGTGCCAGCAGCGCAAGCGGGCCAGGCGATGAGCAGTTCTTC; cdr3_aa: CASSASGPGDEQFF
v_call: TRBV9; j_call: TRBJ2-3; cdr3_length: 18; d_call: TRBD2; clone_size: .; cdr3_nt: TGTGCCAGCAGCGGAAGCGGGAGGGCACGAATTAGCACAGATACGCAGTATTTT; cdr3_aa: CASSGSGRARISTDTQYF
v_call: TRBV5-6; j_call: TRBJ2-3; cdr3_length: 16; d_call: TRBD2; clone_size: once; cdr3_nt: TGTGCCAGCAGCTCCCATATAGCGGGGGGCACAGATACGCAGTATTTT; cdr3_aa: CASSSHIAGGTDTQYF
v_call: TRBV19; j_call: TRBJ2-4; cdr3_length: 13; d_call: .; clone_size: .; cdr3_nt: TGTGCCTCCGAGGGGGGGGCAAAAAACATTCAGTACTTC; cdr3_aa: CASEGGAKNIQYF
v_call: TRBV28; j_call: TRBJ1-5; cdr3_length: 11; d_call: .; clone_size: .; cdr3_nt: TGTGCCAGCAGTTACGGTCAGCCCCAGCATTTT; cdr3_aa: CASSYGQPQHF
v_call: TRBV28; j_call: TRBJ2-1; cdr3_length: 19; d_call: TRBD2; clone_size: once; cdr3_nt: TGTGCCAGCAGTCCTGGACTAGCTCACGCTAGGAGCTCCTACAATGAGCAGTTCTTC; cdr3_aa: CASSPGLAHARSSYNEQFF
v_call: TRBV28; j_call: TRBJ1-5; cdr3_length: 13; d_call: .; clone_size: .; cdr3_nt: TGTGCCAGCAGCTACAGGGAAATTCAGCCCCAGCATTTT; cdr3_aa: CASSYREIQPQHF
v_call: TRBV28; j_call: TRBJ2-7; cdr3_length: 14; d_call: .; clone_size: .; cdr3_nt: TGTGCCAGCAGTCCCGCCGGGACACACTACGAGCAGTACTTC; cdr3_aa: CASSPAGTHYEQYF
v_call: TRBV27; j_call: TRBJ2-1; cdr3_length: 14; d_call: TRBD2; clone_size: .; cdr3_nt: TGTGCCAGCAGTGGGACTAGCGGGGACAATGAGCAGTTCTTC; cdr3_aa: CASSGTSGDNEQFF
v_call: TRBV7-2; j_call: TRBJ2-5; cdr3_length: 14; d_call: .; clone_size: .; cdr3_nt: TGTGCCAGCAGCACCGGGAGGGGGCACGAGACCCAGTACTTC; cdr3_aa: CASSTGRGHETQYF
v_call: TRBV5-1; j_call: TRBJ1-2; cdr3_length: 18; d_call: .; clone_size: .; cdr3_nt: TGCGCCAGCAGCGGTGATCTGGGCCGCGGGACGGTTAACTATGGCTACACCTTC; cdr3_aa: CASSGDLGRGTVNYGYTF
v_call: TRBV29-1; j_call: TRBJ1-1; cdr3_length: 11; d_call: .; clone_size: .; cdr3_nt: TGCAGCGTTGGAGGCTTAAGGGGTGTTTTCTTT; cdr3_aa: CSVGGLRGVFF
v_call: TRBV5-1; j_call: TRBJ2-1; cdr3_length: 18; d_call: TRBD2; clone_size: few; cdr3_nt: TGCGCCAGCAGCACGGGACTAGCGGGAGGGCCCTCCTACAATGAGCAGTTCTTC; cdr3_aa: CASSTGLAGGPSYNEQFF
v_call: TRBV10-3; j_call: TRBJ2-7; cdr3_length: 19; d_call: TRBD2; clone_size: few; cdr3_nt: TGTGCCATCAGTGAACCGGGACTAGCGGGAATCGGGGATCCCTACGAGCAGTACTTC; cdr3_aa: CAISEPGLAGIGDPYEQYF
v_call: TRBV27; j_call: TRBJ1-5; cdr3_length: 14; d_call: .; clone_size: .; cdr3_nt: TGTGCCAGCAGCCTCGACTGCAGCAATCAGCCCCAGCATTTT; cdr3_aa: CASSLDCSNQPQHF
v_call: TRBV15; j_call: TRBJ2-7; cdr3_length: 12; d_call: .; clone_size: .; cdr3_nt: TGTGCCACCAGCAGAGATCGAGGAGGACAGTACTTC; cdr3_aa: CATSRDRGGQYF
v_call: TRBV28; j_call: TRBJ2-7; cdr3_length: 16; d_call: .; clone_size: .; cdr3_nt: TGTGCCAGCAGTTTTGCCCCATTGAGCCCTACCTACGAGCAGTACTTC; cdr3_aa: CASSFAPLSPTYEQYF
v_call: TRBV14; j_call: TRBJ1-2; cdr3_length: 12; d_call: .; clone_size: .; cdr3_nt: TGTGCCAGCAGCCAAGTAGGGGTTGGCTACACCTTC; cdr3_aa: CASSQVGVGYTF
v_call: TRBV5-1; j_call: TRBJ2-5; cdr3_length: 14; d_call: .; clone_size: .; cdr3_nt: TGCGCCAGCAGCTTCCTAGCAGACCAAGAGACCCAGTACTTC; cdr3_aa: CASSFLADQETQYF
v_call: TRBV4-3; j_call: TRBJ1-3; cdr3_length: 17; d_call: .; clone_size: few; cdr3_nt: TGCGCCAGCAGCCAAGATAGGCGGCCCACTTCTGGAAACACCATATATTTT; cdr3_aa: CASSQDRRPTSGNTIYF
v_call: TRBV19; j_call: TRBJ1-5; cdr3_length: 13; d_call: .; clone_size: .; cdr3_nt: TGTGCCAGTAGTATAGACTGTTATCAGCCCCAGCATTTT; cdr3_aa: CASSIDCYQPQHF
v_call: TRBV10-2; j_call: TRBJ2-7; cdr3_length: 17; d_call: TRBD2; clone_size: .; cdr3_nt: TGCGCCAGCAGTGCAACTAGCGGGAGTACGAGGTCCTACGAGCAGTACTTC; cdr3_aa: CASSATSGSTRSYEQYF
v_call: TRBV28; j_call: TRBJ2-2; cdr3_length: 17; d_call: .; clone_size: .; cdr3_nt: TGTGCCAGCAGCCCTGGGGATGTAACAGGCTACACCGGGGAGCTGTTTTTT; cdr3_aa: CASSPGDVTGYTGELFF
v_call: TRBV4-1; j_call: TRBJ1-2; cdr3_length: 14; d_call: .; clone_size: .; cdr3_nt: TGCGCCAGCAGCCAAGACAGATTTAACTATGGCTACACCTTC; cdr3_aa: CASSQDRFNYGYTF
v_call: TRBV4-3; j_call: TRBJ1-3; cdr3_length: 18; d_call: TRBD1; clone_size: .; cdr3_nt: TGCGCCAGCAGTTTGGACAGGGGGAAACCCTACTCTGGAAACACCATATATTTT; cdr3_aa: CASSLDRGKPYSGNTIYF
v_call: TRBV5-1; j_call: TRBJ2-3; cdr3_length: 16; d_call: TRBD2; clone_size: once; cdr3_nt: TGCGCCAGCAGCTTGGATGAGCGGGAGCGGGCAGATACGCAGTATTTT; cdr3_aa: CASSLDERERADTQYF
v_call: TRBV19; j_call: TRBJ2-2; cdr3_length: 16; d_call: TRBD2; clone_size: .; cdr3_nt: TGTGCCAGTAGTATTGTATCTAGCGGGAGCCCCGGGGAGCTGTTTTTT; cdr3_aa: CASSIVSSGSPGELFF
v_call: TRBV2; j_call: TRBJ1-4; cdr3_length: 17; d_call: TRBD1; clone_size: .; cdr3_nt: TGTGCCAGCAGTGATGGCAGGGGGCGTGCTGGAGGTGAAAAACTGTTTTTT; cdr3_aa: CASSDGRGRAGGEKLFF
v_call: TRBV28; j_call: TRBJ2-7; cdr3_length: 15; d_call: TRBD2; clone_size: .; cdr3_nt: TGTGCCAGCAGTTGCCGCAGCGGGAGTGCCTACGAGCAGTACTTC; cdr3_aa: CASSCRSGSAYEQYF
v_call: TRBV28; j_call: TRBJ2-1; cdr3_length: 20; d_call: TRBD2; clone_size: .; cdr3_nt: TGTGCCAGCAGTTTAGGTACGGGGGAAGCGGGGGGGCAATCAGGTAATGAGCAGTTCTTC; cdr3_aa: CASSLGTGEAGGQSGNEQFF
v_call: TRBV4-2; j_call: TRBJ2-5; cdr3_length: 15; d_call: .; clone_size: .; cdr3_nt: TGTGCCAGCAGCCAAGGGGTGGGGGGGCGAGAGACCCAGTACTTC; cdr3_aa: CASSQGVGGRETQYF
v_call: TRBV5-4; j_call: TRBJ1-6; cdr3_length: 14; d_call: .; clone_size: .; cdr3_nt: TGTGCCAGCAGCTTGGGTCGGGGTTGGTCACCCCTCCACTTT; cdr3_aa: CASSLGRGWSPLHF
v_call: TRBV20-1; j_call: TRBJ1-1; cdr3_length: 10; d_call: .; clone_size: .; cdr3_nt: TGCACGGGGACTAACACTGAGGCTTTCTTT; cdr3_aa: CTGTNTEAFF
v_call: TRBV2; j_call: TRBJ2-7; cdr3_length: 15; d_call: TRBD1; clone_size: few; cdr3_nt: TGTGCCAGCAGTGAGATTGCGGCAGGGGGCACCGAGCAGTACTTC; cdr3_aa: CASSEIAAGGTEQYF
v_call: TRBV7-9; j_call: TRBJ1-2; cdr3_length: 17; d_call: .; clone_size: .; cdr3_nt: TGTGCCAGCAGCTTGGATGGAAGCGCAGCCAGCCTCTATGGCTACACCTTC; cdr3_aa: CASSLDGSAASLYGYTF
v_call: TRBV28; j_call: TRBJ1-6; cdr3_length: 17; d_call: .; clone_size: .; cdr3_nt: TGTGCCAGCAGTCTGACCCAGGGAAGGGTAGATAATTCACCCCTCCACTTT; cdr3_aa: CASSLTQGRVDNSPLHF
v_call: TRBV28; j_call: TRBJ1-4; cdr3_length: 14; d_call: .; clone_size: .; cdr3_nt: TGTGCCAGCCGAGTCCAGGTCGTCGAAAAAAAACTGTTTTTT; cdr3_aa: CASRVQVVEKKLFF
v_call: TRBV20-1; j_call: TRBJ1-1; cdr3_length: 10; d_call: TRBD1; clone_size: .; cdr3_nt: TGCAGTGCTAGTCCAGGGGGGGCTTTCTTT; cdr3_aa: CSASPGGAFF